One sample yielded the 30 T cell receptor beta chains listed below, sequenced in a study of neurological immune-mediated disorders. MiXCR, applied by TCRdb to the 5' RACE reads, yields one record per CDR3 protein. The sample lists about 30,000 distinct CDR3 sequences; under 6% were seen once. The sequenced material came from CD4+ T cells from blood. The receptors come from a woman between 50 and 59 years old in good health.

This clonotype was picked up many times. The chain links TRBV7-2 to TRBJ1-5; 7 bases are shared with TRBD1. The CDR3 has 14 amino acids. Germline V CDR1 and CDR2: SGHTA, FQGNSA. V was clipped by 5 bases and J by 3 bases; unmatched bases: 4. This CDR3 reads CASSVTGTNQPQHF. For the CDR3, the DNA is TGTGCCAGCAGCGTGACAGGGACCAATCAGCCCCAGCATTTT.

This clonotype was seen many times. The chain links TRBV29-1 to TRBJ1-2, with 12 bases fitting TRBD1. The CDR3 is 15 amino acids. V shed 5 bases, J shed 7 bases, and the junction held 11 bases outside the gene matches. Germline V gene sequence: CDR1 SQVTM, CDR2 ANQGSEA. The CDR3 here is CSVSSRDRGLGGYTF. The CDR3 DNA sequence: TGCAGCGTTTCGTCCCGGGACAGGGGGCTTGGTGGCTACACCTTC.

This clonotype was seen at least ten times. The V and J genes are TRBV19 and TRBJ1-1, with D uncertain. This CDR3 is 13 amino acids long. V was shortened by 11 bases and J by 3 bases, with 16 bases between the two germline ends. CDR1 and CDR2 (germline): LNHDA, SQIVND (reference sequence). CDR3 residues: CAGSKTTDTEAFF. The CDR3 DNA reads as TGTGCCGGCAGTAAGACCACGGACACTGAAGCTTTCTTT.

There are many counts of this clonotype. The J gene is TRBJ2-7, the V gene TRBV5-1, with D uncertain. The germline CDR1 and CDR2 sequences are SGHRS and YFSETQ. Between the trimmed V and J ends, which lost 0 bases and 4 bases, there was a span of 5 bases. This CDR3 has 12 amino acids. The CDR3 is CASSLEKYEQYF. The CDR3 DNA follows: TGCGCCAGCAGCTTGGAAAAATACGAGCAGTACTTC.

Ten or more counts support this clonotype. Mismatch with germline at one junction end may stem from a read error. The chain uses TRBV12-3 or TRBV12-4 and TRBJ2-6; 9 bases fit TRBD1. The CDR3 extends over 18 amino acids. CDR3 coding DNA: TGTGCCAACAGTTTAGAGGTAGGGACAGGGACCGGGGCCAACGTCCTGACTTTC. The encoded protein is CANSLEVGTGTGANVLTF.

In this sample, this clonotype turned up many times. This chain uses TRBV20-1 with TRBJ2-3; TRBD2 agrees at 9 bases. Germline assignment: CDR1 DFQATT and CDR2 SNEGSKA (reference sequence). Trimming took 5 bases from V and 1 from J; bases not matched to a gene: 7. This CDR3 comprises 15 residues. CDR3 coding DNA: TGCAGTGCTCCAAAAGCGGGGGGCCGCACAGATACGCAGTATTTT. Protein: CSAPKAGGRTDTQYF.

This clonotype came up many times. This rearrangement joins TRBV7-9 to TRBJ1-4; D is undetermined. The CDR3 totals 12 residues. The ends were cut back, 6 bases at V and 8 bases at J, with 10 bases in the middle. Per germline, CDR1 SEHNR and CDR2 FQNEAQ (reference sequence). The CDR3 here is CASRGLPEKLFF. The CDR3 nucleotides read TGTGCCAGCAGGGGGTTGCCAGAAAAACTGTTTTTT.

The table lists this clonotype with many counts. The genes are TRBV10-2 and TRBJ2-2; 8 bases are a match to TRBD2. V was pared by 2 bases and J by 6 bases, with 2 bases of the junction left unmatched. The CDR3 has 14 residues. Germline CDR1 WSHSY, CDR2 SAAADI. CDR3 sequence (DNA): TGCGCCAGCAGTGAGAAGGGACTAGCCGGGGAGCTGTTTTTT. Amino acid sequence: CASSEKGLAGELFF.

There are many counts of this clonotype. The chain employs TRBV12-3 or TRBV12-4 and TRBJ1-5; 8 bases are shared with TRBD1. This CDR3 is 18 amino acids long. V was pared by 8 bases and J by 2 bases, with 17 bases of the junction left unmatched. As DNA, the CDR3 is TGTGCCAGCGGGATTAACAGGGGGGGGGTCGTTGGCAATCAGCCCCAGCATTTT. The encoded protein is CASGINRGGVVGNQPQHF.

This clonotype was found many times. This chain uses TRBV6-5 with TRBJ2-3; 12 bases agree with TRBD2. Germline assignment: CDR1 MNHEY and CDR2 SVGAGI. V was clipped by 5 bases and J by 4 bases; unmatched bases: 7. This CDR3 has 16 amino acids. CDR3 sequence (DNA): TGTGCCAGCAGTGAAAGACTAGCGGGAGCTTCAGATACGCAGTATTTT. It translates to CASSERLAGASDTQYF.

This clonotype was counted ten times or more. This sequence joins TRBV5-1 and TRBJ2-6, with 9 bases identical to TRBD1. V trimming: 0 bases; J trimming: 2 bases; junction bases outside the gene matches: 6. This CDR3 comprises 18 residues. Germline CDR1 reads SGHRS; CDR2 reads YFSETQ. CDR3 in DNA: TGCGCCAGCAGCTTGGAAGGACAGGGGTTCCCTGGGGCCAACGTCCTGACTTTC. This encodes CASSLEGQGFPGANVLTF.

This clonotype was recorded at least ten times. The chain combines TRBV6-2 or TRBV6-3 with TRBJ1-1; the D is unclear. CDR3 length: 15 amino acids. Looked up from germline, CDR1 is MNHEY and CDR2 is SVGEGT. V dropped 6 bases and J dropped 7 bases, with 21 bases sitting between them. DNA of the CDR3: TGTGCCAGCAGCCGACGCGACCGGGCGAAACTTGAAGCTTTCTTT. This codes for CASSRRDRAKLEAFF.

This clonotype was counted many times. The V and J genes are TRBV5-8 and TRBJ2-3; 9 nucleotides match TRBD1. V trimming: 0 bases; J trimming: 3 bases; junction bases outside the gene matches: 5. Germline V gives CDR1 SGHTS, CDR2 YDEGEE. The CDR3 loop spans 16 amino acids. As DNA, the CDR3 is TGTGCCAGCAGCTTGGATTCTGGACAGGGGACAGATACGCAGTATTTT. It translates to CASSLDSGQGTDTQYF.

This clonotype was seen repeatedly, ten times or more. The chain is built from TRBV7-2 and TRBJ2-3; no reliable D call. V was shortened by 5 bases and J by 0 bases, with 9 bases between the two germline ends. CDR3 length: 14 amino acids. Germline-derived CDR1 and CDR2 are SGHTA and FQGNSA. The CDR3 here is CASSPDSSTDTQYF. The DNA for the CDR3 is TGTGCCAGCAGCCCGGATTCTAGCACAGATACGCAGTATTTT.

This clonotype showed up many times. V usage is TRBV28 and J usage is TRBJ2-1; TRBD2 matches 13 bases. V lost 6 bases, J lost 5 bases, and 7 bases stayed unmatched. This CDR3 comprises 16 residues. From germline, CDR1 is MDHEN and CDR2 SYDVKM. The CDR3, as DNA: TGTGCCAGCAGCCAGAGCGGACTAGCGGGGGACAATGAGCAGTTCTTC. Its translation is CASSQSGLAGDNEQFF. Drawing the rest from reference TRBV28 and TRBJ2-1, the complete variable domain is DVKVTQSSRYLVKRTGEKVFLECVQDMDHENMFWYRQDPGLGLRLIYFSYDVKMKEKGDIPEGYSVSREKKERFSLILESASTNQTSMYLCASSQSGLAGDNEQFFGPGTRLTVL.

This clonotype has ten or more counts. This chain connects TRBV28 to TRBJ2-7; no firm D call. The CDR3 totals 13 residues. Per the germline V gene, CDR1 is MDHEN and CDR2 is SYDVKM. V lost 6 bases and J 2 bases, leaving 11 bases between the germline ends. CDR3 in amino acids: CASRSAIPYEQYF. In DNA form, the CDR3 reads TGTGCCAGCAGGAGCGCCATCCCCTACGAGCAGTACTTC.

This clonotype was detected many times. This sequence joins TRBV9 and TRBJ2-3; 7 bases align to TRBD2. Germline assignment: CDR1 SGDLS and CDR2 YYNGEE. The trim removed 4 bases at V and 1 base at J, leaving 3 bases unmatched. The CDR3 has 14 residues. CDR3 coding DNA: TGTGCCAGCAGCCTTAGCGGGCGCACAGATACGCAGTATTTT. Protein sequence: CASSLSGRTDTQYF.

This clonotype was detected only a few times. This chain links TRBV3-1 with TRBJ2-5, with 9 positions matching TRBD2. There are 16 residues in the CDR3. V lost 1 base to trimming and J lost 0 bases; unmatched junction nucleotides: 3. The V gene's germline CDR1 is LGHDT and CDR2 YNNKEL (reference sequence). This CDR3 is CASSQAGGRDQETQYF. The DNA for the CDR3 is TGTGCCAGCAGCCAAGCGGGCGGGAGGGACCAAGAGACCCAGTACTTC.

The chain couples TRBV5-1 to TRBJ2-1; 9 bases align to TRBD1. V gave up 5 bases and J gave up 9 bases; unmatched junction bases: 6. CDR3 length equals 13 residues. Germline CDR1 reads SGHRS; CDR2 reads YFSETQ. In DNA form, the CDR3 reads TGCGCCAGCAGGGGACAGGGTGGTAGTGAGCAGTTCTTC. This sequence encodes CASRGQGGSEQFF.

This clonotype was seen at least ten times. The chain links TRBV5-1 to TRBJ1-5; a possible D gene is TRBD1 (6 bases). CDR3 length: 14 amino acids. Trimming pared 0 bases from V and 4 bases from J, leaving 8 bases between. Germline V gene lookup returns CDR1 SGHRS and CDR2 YFSETQ. The CDR3 loop reads CASSLEGGNQPQHF. The CDR3, as DNA: TGCGCCAGCAGCTTGGAGGGGGGGAATCAGCCCCAGCATTTT.

This clonotype was detected ten times or more. The chain links TRBV2 to TRBJ1-1, with a weak D call TRBD1 (5 bases). CDR3 length equals 14 residues. Germline V gene data show CDR1 as SNHLY and CDR2 as FYNNEI. V lost 1 base to trimming and J lost 4 bases, with 10 bases between them. CDR3 nucleotides: TGTGCCAGCAGTGAAGTCGGACAAAGCACTGAAGCTTTCTTT. Amino acids: CASSEVGQSTEAFF.

This clonotype was observed at least ten times. The rearrangement joins TRBV28 to TRBJ2-7, with D tentatively TRBD2 (5 bases). The CDR3 extends over 14 amino acids. CDR1 is MDHEN, CDR2 SYDVKM, per germline. V was clipped by 5 bases and J by 2 bases, with 13 bases between them. CDR3 DNA: TGTGCCAGCAGTGCCGGGCCTAGCCCCTACGAGCAGTACTTC. The encoded protein is CASSAGPSPYEQYF.

This clonotype appeared many times. The chain carries TRBV19 and TRBJ1-1; no definite D call. CDR1 and CDR2 from the germline V gene are LNHDA and SQIVND (reference sequence). V was clipped by 5 bases and J by 11 bases, with 12 bases between them. There are 11 residues in the CDR3. Here the CDR3 reads CASSVVSRAFF. CDR3 bases: TGTGCCAGTAGTGTCGTATCCCGGGCTTTCTTT.

This clonotype came up many times. The J gene is TRBJ2-3, the V gene TRBV5-1; D gene uncertain. The V end was cut by 1 base, the J end by 0 bases, with 15 bases between. CDR3 length: 17 amino acids. Germline CDR1 is SGHRS and CDR2 is YFSETQ. In DNA form, the CDR3 reads TGCGCCAGCAGCTTGCAACCAAAAAGTGCTAGCACAGATACGCAGTATTTT. It is translated as CASSLQPKSASTDTQYF.

At least ten counts were recorded for this clonotype. V and J are TRBV3-1 and TRBJ1-1; 8 nucleotides agree with TRBD1. In germline, CDR1 is LGHDT, CDR2 YNNKEL (reference sequence). Trimming removed 4 bases from V and 0 bases from J; junction bases left unmatched: 1. This CDR3 comprises 14 residues. This CDR3 is CASSLGQVNTEAFF. CDR3 bases: TGTGCCAGCAGCCTGGGACAGGTGAACACTGAAGCTTTCTTT.

V usage is TRBV24-1 and J usage is TRBJ2-7; 15 nucleotides agree with TRBD2. Germline V gene data show CDR1 as KGHDR and CDR2 as SFDVKD. Trimming removed 3 bases from V and 2 bases from J; junction bases left unmatched: 7. This CDR3 spans 18 amino acids. This CDR3 is CATSDPGLAGGSPYEQYF. The CDR3 DNA reads as TGTGCCACCAGTGATCCGGGACTAGCGGGGGGCAGCCCCTACGAGCAGTACTTC.

The table lists this clonotype with many counts. The genes are TRBV6-4 and TRBJ2-4; 8 bases map to TRBD1. Trimming at V came to 7 bases and at J to 6 bases, leaving 14 bases not matched to a gene. This CDR3 is built from 16 residues. The V gene's germline CDR1 is MRHNA and CDR2 SNTAGT. The CDR3 protein is CASKPRTGSNPNIQYF. The CDR3 nucleotides read TGTGCCAGCAAACCCCGGACAGGGTCTAACCCAAACATTCAGTACTTC.

This clonotype was found a few times. This may be a read error, as it is one base from a much larger clone. The rearrangement links TRBV10-3 to TRBJ2-7, with D uncertain. Germline CDR1 is ENHRY and CDR2 is SYGVKD. V dropped 3 bases and J dropped 7 bases, with 13 bases sitting between them. This CDR3 has 13 amino acids. The CDR3 coding sequence is TGTGCCATCAGTGACCCCAGTTACTGGGAGCAGTACTTC. Protein sequence: CAISDPSYWEQYF.

This clonotype is classed as medium-sized (0.01 to 0.1%). The genes are TRBV4-1 and TRBJ2-1, with TRBD2 identical over 9 bases. CDR3 length: 15 residues. V was clipped by 4 bases and J by 4 bases; unmatched bases: 5. The germline CDR1 and CDR2 sequences are MGHRA and YSYEKL. The CDR3 bases are TGCGCCAGCAGCCTTCAGCGGGGGGATTACAATGAGCAGTTCTTC. Its protein product is CASSLQRGDYNEQFF.

This clonotype was seen ten or more times. V gene TRBV28 combines with J gene TRBJ2-1; D call uncertain. V dropped 5 bases and J dropped 13 bases, with 15 bases sitting between them. Germline assignment: CDR1 MDHEN and CDR2 SYDVKM. This CDR3 comprises 12 residues. CDR3 bases: TGTGCCAGCAGTGCCCCCGTTCTAACCCAGTTCTTC. Translation: CASSAPVLTQFF.